The 14 T cell receptor beta chains below come from one sample, sequenced in a study of blood T cell repertoires in COVID-19. TCRdb's copy holds only in-frame clones and misses some; the assay was immunoSEQ multiplex PCR. Here the sample spans 200,000 to 250,000 clones, roughly four fifths being singletons. Sequencing was carried out using PBMCs or T cells enriched from blood (not recorded which). These receptors all come from a woman aged 60-70 years who had recovered from COVID-19.

This clone was seen a few times. The J gene is TRBJ1-4, the V gene TRBV5-6, with TRBD1 identical over 10 bases. CDR3 length equals 15 residues. Germline-derived CDR1 and CDR2 are SGHDT and YYEEEE. J lost 8 bases, V lost 5 bases, and 9 bases had no gene match. Written as DNA, the CDR3 is TGTGCCAGCAGTTACTCGGACAGGGGGAAAGAAAAACTGTTTTTT. Protein: CASSYSDRGKEKLFF.

This clone was detected once. The V gene is TRBV27, the J gene TRBJ2-7, with D possibly matching TRBD2 (6 bases). Germline V gene data show CDR1 as MNHEY and CDR2 as SMNVEV (reference sequence). CDR3 length: 16 residues. With 0 bases removed from V and 3 bases from J, the gap between germline ends came to 15 bases. This CDR3 is CASSLSGGGINYEQYF. The CDR3 DNA sequence: TGTGCCAGCAGTTTATCGGGTGGGGGGATAAACTACGAGCAGTACTTC.

This clone appeared a single time. The J gene is TRBJ2-7, the V gene TRBV10-3, with 9 bases matching TRBD1. V lost 10 bases, J lost 4 bases, and 8 bases stayed unmatched. Germline values: CDR1 ENHRY, CDR2 SYGVKD. The CDR3 has 13 amino acids. The CDR3 DNA follows: TGTGCCACGACCGGGACAGGGTCTTACGAGCAGTACTTC. Amino acid sequence: CATTGTGSYEQYF.

This clone appeared once. Other DNA sequences in the sample encode the same CDR3. J is TRBJ1-1 and V is TRBV30, with D maybe TRBD1 (5 bases). The CDR3 sequence is 12 residues long. Germline lookup yields CDR1 GTSNPN and CDR2 SVGIG (reference sequence). V was shortened by 2 bases and J by 7 bases, with 11 bases between the two germline ends. CDR3 in DNA: TGTGCCTGGAGTAGGCAGGGCGATGAAGCTTTCTTT. Protein product: CAWSRQGDEAFF.

This clone is a singleton in its sample. The chain is built from TRBV7-8 and TRBJ2-2; maybe TRBD1 (6 bases). This CDR3 spans 17 amino acids. In germline, CDR1 is SGHVS, CDR2 FQNEAQ. V was cut by 0 bases and J by 0 bases, with 11 bases left in between. CDR3: CASSLAVNRANTGELFF. CDR3 in DNA: TGTGCCAGCAGCTTAGCGGTAAACAGGGCGAACACCGGGGAGCTGTTTTTT.

V gene TRBV15 combines with J gene TRBJ1-2; 7 bases match TRBD1. The germline V gene encodes CDR1 LNHNV and CDR2 YYDKDF (reference sequence). Trimming removed 0 bases from V and 0 bases from J; junction bases left unmatched: 7. The CDR3 is 17 amino acids. CDR3 loop: CATSRDRDRRANYGYTF. The CDR3 nucleotides are TGTGCCACCAGCAGAGATAGGGACAGACGAGCTAACTATGGCTACACCTTC.

The V call is TRBV7-2, the J call TRBJ1-4; a weak D match, TRBD1 (5 bases). This CDR3 is built from 15 residues. The germline CDR1 and CDR2 sequences are SGHTA and FQGNSA. Trimming pared 5 bases from V and 3 bases from J, leaving 13 bases between. CDR3 coding DNA: TGTGCCAGCAGCCGTGGGGGGACCGCTAATGAAAAACTGTTTTTT. Translation: CASSRGGTANEKLFF.

The rearrangement links TRBV5-3 to TRBJ1-1; weak D call: TRBD1 (5 bases). TRBV5-3 has ORF status, its function being uncertain. The CDR3 spans 16 residues. Trimming took 1 base from V and 1 from J, leaving 14 bases between them. This CDR3 is CARSLKRGSANTEAFF. The CDR3 coding sequence is TGTGCCAGAAGCTTGAAAAGGGGCAGTGCGAACACTGAAGCTTTCTTT.

This chain joins TRBV4-1 and TRBJ1-5; D not resolved. The CDR3 has 15 amino acids. The germline V gene has CDR1 MGHRA and CDR2 YSYEKL. The V gene lost 1 base and the J gene lost 3 bases, with 10 bases spanning the gap. The CDR3 reads CASSQGQGNNQPQHF. The CDR3 DNA sequence: TGCGCCAGCAGCCAAGGACAAGGTAACAATCAGCCCCAGCATTTT.

The rearrangement links TRBV30 to TRBJ1-2; possibly TRBD1 for D (5 bases). The CDR3 runs 13 residues. V was trimmed by 7 bases and J by 7 bases, leaving 19 bases between them. Germline assignment: CDR1 GTSNPN and CDR2 SVGIG (reference sequence). CDR3 residues: CALKDGFRGGYTF. CDR3 sequence (DNA): TGTGCCTTAAAGGACGGCTTTAGGGGTGGCTACACCTTC.

The chain employs TRBV20-1 and TRBJ1-5; TRBD1 might be the D (5 bases). CDR3 size: 16 residues. Trimming cost V 3 bases and J 3 bases, with 18 bases left between them. From germline, CDR1 is DFQATT and CDR2 SNEGSKA (reference sequence). CDR3 loop: CSASRRLGRDNQPQHF. In DNA, the CDR3 is TGCAGTGCTAGTAGAAGATTGGGCAGGGACAATCAGCCCCAGCATTTT.

This clone has ten or more counts. This sequence joins TRBV30 and TRBJ1-2; TRBD1 matches 8 bases. This CDR3 has 13 amino acids. Germline V gene data show CDR1 as GTSNPN and CDR2 as SVGIG (reference sequence). J was trimmed by 4 bases and V by 7 bases; bases with no gene match: 8. The chain's CDR3 is CAYSRDRPYGYTF. In DNA, the CDR3 is TGTGCCTACTCCCGGGACAGGCCCTATGGCTACACCTTC.

The CDR3 spells CASSQGTSGAGGQFF. The DNA of the CDR3 is TGTGCCAGCAGCCAAGGGACTAGCGGGGCGGGTGGGCAGTTCTTC. The rearrangement uses TRBV3-1 (or the pseudogene TRBV3-2) and TRBJ2-1; 12 nucleotides align to TRBD2. CDR3 length equals 15 residues. V was pared by 1 base and J by 12 bases, with 7 bases of the junction left unmatched. The germline gives CDR1 LGHDT, CDR2 YNNKEL (reference sequence).

The chain joins TRBV4-3 to TRBJ1-1; D is possibly TRBD1 (5 bases). Trimming shortened V by 0 bases and J by 1 base, and 6 bases separated the two germline ends. CDR3 size: 14 residues. CDR1 and CDR2 from the germline V gene are LGHNA and YSLEER. This CDR3 reads CASSQDRANTEAFF. The CDR3, as DNA: TGCGCCAGCAGCCAAGACAGGGCGAACACTGAAGCTTTCTTT.